The TCR beta chain under discussion was sequenced for a study of T cell changes during pregnancy in multiple sclerosis. Some clones are missing from TCRdb's copy, which holds only in-frame ones; the method was immunoSEQ multiplex PCR. The sample carries just under 80,000 clones, 93% recorded once. This clone is a singleton in its sample. V was shortened by 3 bases and J by 1 base, with 12 bases between the two germline ends. Per the germline V gene, CDR1 is GTSNPN and CDR2 is SVGIG (reference sequence). The CDR3 extends over 14 amino acids. This chain connects TRBV30 to TRBJ1-1; a possible D gene is TRBD1 (6 bases). Specimen: peripheral blood, collected in the second trimester of pregnancy. The TCR sequence derives from a female donor in good health, enrolled as a control in a pregnancy study. The DNA of the CDR3 is TGTGCCTGGAGCAAAAAAGGGGGGAACACTGAAGCTTTCTTT. It specifies CAWSKKGGNTEAFF.